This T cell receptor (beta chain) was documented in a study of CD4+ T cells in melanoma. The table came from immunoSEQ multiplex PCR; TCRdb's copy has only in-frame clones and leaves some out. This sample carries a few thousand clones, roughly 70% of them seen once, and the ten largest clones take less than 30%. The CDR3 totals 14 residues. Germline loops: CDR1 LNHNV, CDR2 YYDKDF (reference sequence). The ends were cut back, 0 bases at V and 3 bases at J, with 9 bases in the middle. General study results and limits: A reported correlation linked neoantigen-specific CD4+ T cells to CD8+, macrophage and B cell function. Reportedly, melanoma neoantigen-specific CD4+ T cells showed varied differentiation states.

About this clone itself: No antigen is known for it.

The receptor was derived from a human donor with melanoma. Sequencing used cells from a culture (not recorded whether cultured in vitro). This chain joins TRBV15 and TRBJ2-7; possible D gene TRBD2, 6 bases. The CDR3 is CATSREAGSYEQYF. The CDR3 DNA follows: TGTGCCACCAGCAGAGAGGCGGGGAGCTACGAGCAGTACTTC.